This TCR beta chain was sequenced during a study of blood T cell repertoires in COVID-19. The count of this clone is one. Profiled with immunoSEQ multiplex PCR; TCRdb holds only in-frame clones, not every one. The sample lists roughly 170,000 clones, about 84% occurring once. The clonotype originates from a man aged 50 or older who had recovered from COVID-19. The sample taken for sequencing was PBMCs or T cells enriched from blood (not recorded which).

As DNA, the CDR3 is TGTGCCAGCAGTGTCGGGGGGCGGGGCACTGAAGCTTTCTTT. Amino acid sequence: CASSVGGRGTEAFF. The genes are TRBV2 and TRBJ1-1, with a possible D match to TRBD1 (6 bases). The CDR3 runs 14 residues. From germline, CDR1 is SNHLY and CDR2 FYNNEI. V was cut by 4 bases and J by 4 bases, with 13 bases left in between.